Listed below are T cell receptor beta chains from one sample, sequenced in a study of T cell repertoires in cytomegalovirus infection. One entry per CDR3 protein results from TCRdb running MiXCR on the reads. The repertoire holds hundreds of thousands of distinct CDR3 sequences, approximately 24% seen once, with less than 10% in the top ten. Specimen: CD8+ T cells from PBMCs. These receptors originate from a human donor in good health (CMV status not recorded). Some clones in this sample may be carry-over from other donors' samples. Each CDR3 is given with its conserved first and last residue. The D gene is left open where the match is weak. Some rows mark clone size as missing; the rest say once, few, many or name a class of expanded clone.

d_call | j_call | v_call | clone_size | cdr3_nt | cdr3_aa
. | TRBJ2-7 | TRBV12-3/TRBV12-4 | few | TGTGCCAGCAGCCCTCTAGGGATTCAAAGCCACGAGCAGTACTTC | CASSPLGIQSHEQYF
TRBD1 | TRBJ2-5 | TRBV7-9 | . | TGTGCCAGCAGCCCACGACAGGGTGAGGAGACCCAGTACTTC | CASSPRQGEETQYF
. | TRBJ2-3 | TRBV10-3 | few | TGTGCCATCAGTGAGTCTAGGGGGAGCACAGATACGCAGTATTTT | CAISESRGSTDTQYF
TRBD1 | TRBJ1-2 | TRBV7-9 | many | TGTGCCAGCAGCATAATACCGGGACAGGGAAATGGCTACACCTTC | CASSIIPGQGNGYTF
. | TRBJ1-2 | TRBV29-1 | . | TGCAGCGTCGAAGACTTACAGGTTCTCCTCTATGGCTACACCTTC | CSVEDLQVLLYGYTF
. | TRBJ1-4 | TRBV2 | few | TGTGCCAGCACCTCAAGGGGGAATGAAAAACTGTTTTTT | CASTSRGNEKLFF
. | TRBJ1-5 | TRBV7-2 | many | TGTGCCAGCAGCCCCGGGTGGGGGAATCAGCCCCAGCATTTT | CASSPGWGNQPQHF
. | TRBJ2-7 | TRBV29-1 | . | TGCAGCGTTGAGGTCCGTGACTACGAGCAGTACTTC | CSVEVRDYEQYF
. | TRBJ1-4 | TRBV4-1 | many | TGCGCCAGCAGCCAAGAACCACTCCCGGATGAAAAACTGTTTTTT | CASSQEPLPDEKLFF
. | TRBJ1-2 | TRBV19 | many | TGTGCCAGTACCCCCTCGACAGCCCGCTATGGCTACACCTTC | CASTPSTARYGYTF
. | TRBJ2-7 | TRBV5-4 | few | TGTGCCAGCAGCTCCGGACAAGATTGGGAGCAGTACTTC | CASSSGQDWEQYF
. | TRBJ2-5 | TRBV15 | . | TGTGCCACCAGCGGGATTGGATCGCAGGGGGAGACCCAGTACTTC | CATSGIGSQGETQYF
. | TRBJ1-2 | TRBV29-1 | . | TGCAGCGTTGAAGAACGAGACAGCCACTACACCTTC | CSVEERDSHYTF
TRBD1 | TRBJ2-2 | TRBV12-3/TRBV12-4 | . | TGTGCCAGCAGTTTCATTGATTCGCCCCTGACAGGGGTAACCGGGGAGCTGTTTTTT | CASSFIDSPLTGVTGELFF